The clone carrying this T cell receptor (beta chain) occurred many times. Its antigen is as yet unknown. The sample comes from a study of human T cells and chemical hapten exposure. Study summary: A 2 cm by 2 cm inner upper arm patch received 2% DPC for sensitization. Alopecia areata, totalis or universalis affected patients who were mostly female. Points from the study as a whole: As the donors had alopecia, their immune response may differ from healthy people's. There were significantly more large CDR3 similarity clusters among expanded TCRs than among controls.

The junction had 4 bases not matched to a gene; V was cut back by 4 bases and J by 9 bases. In germline, CDR1 is LGHDT, CDR2 YNNKEL (reference sequence). The CDR3 length is 14 residues. Time point indicated: patch test 1, 2 weeks after DPC sensitization. As to treatment: therapeutic diphenylcyclopropenone sensitization with weekly scalp DPC. TCRdb independently ran MiXCR on the RACE reads; one entry per CDR3 protein. This table has about 70,000 distinct CDR3 sequences, approximately 9.4% appearing once. The V gene is TRBV3-1, the J gene TRBJ1-6, with 9 bases aligning to TRBD1. The clonotype was recovered from a woman between 40 and 55 years old with alopecia areata. Some clones in this sample may be carry-over from other donors' samples. This sample comprised whole blood, obtained in connection with sensitization to the hapten diphenylcyclopropenone (DPC). CDR3 bases: TGTGCCAGCAGCCCGGGACAGGGATTTTCACCCCTCCACTTT. Encoded protein: CASSPGQGFSPLHF.